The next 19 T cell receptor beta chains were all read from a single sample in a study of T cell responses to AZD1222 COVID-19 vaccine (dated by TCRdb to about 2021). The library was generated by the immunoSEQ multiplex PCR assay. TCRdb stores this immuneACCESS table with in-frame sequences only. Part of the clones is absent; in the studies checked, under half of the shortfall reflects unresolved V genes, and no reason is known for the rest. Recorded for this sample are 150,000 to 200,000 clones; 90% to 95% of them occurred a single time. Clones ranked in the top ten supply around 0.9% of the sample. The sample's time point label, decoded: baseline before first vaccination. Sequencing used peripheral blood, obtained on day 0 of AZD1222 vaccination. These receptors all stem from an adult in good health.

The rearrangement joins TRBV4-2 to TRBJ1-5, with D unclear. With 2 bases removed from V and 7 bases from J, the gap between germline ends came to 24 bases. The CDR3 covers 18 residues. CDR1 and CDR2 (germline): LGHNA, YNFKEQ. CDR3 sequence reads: CASSQIFGNGPRNQPQHF. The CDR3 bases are TGTGCCAGCAGCCAAATATTCGGTAACGGCCCTAGGAACCAGCCCCAGCATTTT.

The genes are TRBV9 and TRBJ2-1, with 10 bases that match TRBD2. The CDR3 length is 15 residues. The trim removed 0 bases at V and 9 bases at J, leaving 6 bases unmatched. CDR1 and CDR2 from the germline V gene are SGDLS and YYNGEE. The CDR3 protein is CASSVGSSGGGEQFF. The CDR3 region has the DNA TGTGCCAGCAGCGTAGGCTCTAGCGGGGGCGGTGAGCAGTTCTTC.

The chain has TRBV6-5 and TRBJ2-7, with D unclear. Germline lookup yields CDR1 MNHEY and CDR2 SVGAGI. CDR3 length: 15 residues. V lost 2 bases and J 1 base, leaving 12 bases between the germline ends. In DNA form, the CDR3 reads TGTGCCAGCAGTTACCAAGGGTTCCAGTCCTACGAGCAGTACTTC. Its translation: CASSYQGFQSYEQYF.

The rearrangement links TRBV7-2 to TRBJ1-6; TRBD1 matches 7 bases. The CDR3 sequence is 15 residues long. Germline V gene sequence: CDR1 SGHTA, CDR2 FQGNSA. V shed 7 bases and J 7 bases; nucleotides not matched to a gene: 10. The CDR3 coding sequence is TGTGCCAGCACACAGGGGCCCTCGTGGAATTCACCCCTCCACTTT. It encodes CASTQGPSWNSPLHF.

CDR3 in amino acids: CASGFPHLNYGYTF. CDR3 nucleotide sequence: TGTGCTAGTGGTTTCCCCCACCTGAACTATGGCTACACCTTC. V gene TRBV12-5 combines with J gene TRBJ1-2; D unclear. The V end lost 3 bases, the J end lost 2 bases, and 10 bases lay between the germline ends. Germline values: CDR1 LGHNT, CDR2 FRNRAP. CDR3 length: 14 amino acids.

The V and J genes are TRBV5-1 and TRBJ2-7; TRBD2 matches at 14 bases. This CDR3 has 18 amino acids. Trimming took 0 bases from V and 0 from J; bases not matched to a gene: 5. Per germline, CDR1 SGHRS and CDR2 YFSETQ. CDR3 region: CASSLGLAGGRFSYEQYF. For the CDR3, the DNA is TGCGCCAGCAGCTTGGGACTAGCGGGGGGGCGATTCTCCTACGAGCAGTACTTC.

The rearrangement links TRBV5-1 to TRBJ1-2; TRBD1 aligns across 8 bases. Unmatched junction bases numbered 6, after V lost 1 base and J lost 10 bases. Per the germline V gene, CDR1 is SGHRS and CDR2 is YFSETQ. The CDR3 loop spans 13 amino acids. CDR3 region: CASSLMTGADYTF. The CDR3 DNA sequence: TGCGCCAGCAGCTTGATGACAGGGGCCGACTACACCTTC.

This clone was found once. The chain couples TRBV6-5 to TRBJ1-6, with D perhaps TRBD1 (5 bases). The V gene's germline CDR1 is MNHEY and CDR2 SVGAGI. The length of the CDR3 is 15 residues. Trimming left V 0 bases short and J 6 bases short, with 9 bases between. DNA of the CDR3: TGTGCCAGCAGTTACTCGGGGGGGATTAATTCACCCCTCCACTTT. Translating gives CASSYSGGINSPLHF.

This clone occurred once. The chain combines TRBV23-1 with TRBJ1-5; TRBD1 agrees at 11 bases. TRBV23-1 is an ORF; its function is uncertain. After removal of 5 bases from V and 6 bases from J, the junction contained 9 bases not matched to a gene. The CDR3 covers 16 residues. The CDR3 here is CASSLAGTGGCQPQHF. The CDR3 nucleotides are TGCGCCAGCAGTTTAGCCGGGACAGGGGGTTGTCAGCCCCAGCATTTT.

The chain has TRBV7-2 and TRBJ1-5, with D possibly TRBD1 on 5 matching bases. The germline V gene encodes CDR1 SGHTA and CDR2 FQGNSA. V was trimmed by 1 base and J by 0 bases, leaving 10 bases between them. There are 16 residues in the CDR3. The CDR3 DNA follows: TGTGCCAGCAGCTTAGGGACACCTTATAGCAATCAGCCCCAGCATTTT. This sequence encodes CASSLGTPYSNQPQHF. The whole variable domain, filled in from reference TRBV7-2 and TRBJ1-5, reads GAGVSQSPSNKVTEKGKDVELRCDPISGHTALYWYRQSLGQGLEFLIYFQGNSAPDKSGLPSDRFSAERTGGSVSTLTIQRTQQEDSAVYLCASSLGTPYSNQPQHFGDGTRLSIL.

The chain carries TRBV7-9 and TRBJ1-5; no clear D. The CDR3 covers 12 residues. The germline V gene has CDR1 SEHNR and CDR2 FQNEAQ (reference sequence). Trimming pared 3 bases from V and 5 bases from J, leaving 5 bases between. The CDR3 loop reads CASSFKDQPQHF. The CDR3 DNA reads TGTGCCAGCAGCTTTAAGGATCAGCCCCAGCATTTT.

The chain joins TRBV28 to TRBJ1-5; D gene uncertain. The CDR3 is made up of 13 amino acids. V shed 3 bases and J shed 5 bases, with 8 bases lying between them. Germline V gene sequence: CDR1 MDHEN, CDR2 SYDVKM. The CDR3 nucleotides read TGTGCCAGCAGTTTGAGGGTGCATCAGCCCCAGCATTTT. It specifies CASSLRVHQPQHF.

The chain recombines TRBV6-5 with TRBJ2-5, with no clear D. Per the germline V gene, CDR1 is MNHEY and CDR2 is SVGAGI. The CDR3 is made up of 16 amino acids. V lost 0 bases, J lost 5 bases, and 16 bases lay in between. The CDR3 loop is CASSYSKSGIGETQYF. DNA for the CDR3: TGTGCCAGCAGTTACTCGAAATCTGGGATTGGGGAGACCCAGTACTTC.

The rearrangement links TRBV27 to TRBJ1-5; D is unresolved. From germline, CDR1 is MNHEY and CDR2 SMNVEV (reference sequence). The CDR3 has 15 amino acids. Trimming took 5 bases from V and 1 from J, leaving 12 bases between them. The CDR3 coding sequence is TGTGCCAGCAGTGGCCGAAATTGGAGCAATCAGCCCCAGCATTTT. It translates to CASSGRNWSNQPQHF.

The CDR3 reads CSVGDSSYNEQFF. CDR3 nucleotide sequence: TGCAGCGTCGGGGACAGCTCCTACAATGAGCAGTTCTTC. The gene calls are TRBV29-1 and TRBJ2-1; 7 bases map to TRBD1. The CDR3 sequence is 13 residues long. The germline CDR1 and CDR2 sequences are SQVTM and ANQGSEA. Unmatched junction bases numbered 2, after V lost 6 bases and J lost 0 bases.

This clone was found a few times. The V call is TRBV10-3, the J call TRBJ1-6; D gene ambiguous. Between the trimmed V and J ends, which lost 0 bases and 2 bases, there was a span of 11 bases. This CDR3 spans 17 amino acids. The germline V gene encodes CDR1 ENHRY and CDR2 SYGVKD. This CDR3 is CAISESAAGTYNSPLHF. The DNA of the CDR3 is TGTGCCATCAGTGAGTCGGCAGCCGGGACCTATAATTCACCCCTCCACTTT.

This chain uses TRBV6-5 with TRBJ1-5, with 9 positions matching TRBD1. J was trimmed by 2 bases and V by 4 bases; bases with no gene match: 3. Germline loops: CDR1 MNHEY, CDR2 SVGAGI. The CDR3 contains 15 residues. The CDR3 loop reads CASSSRTGGNQPQHF. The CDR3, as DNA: TGTGCCAGCAGTTCTCGGACAGGGGGCAATCAGCCCCAGCATTTT.

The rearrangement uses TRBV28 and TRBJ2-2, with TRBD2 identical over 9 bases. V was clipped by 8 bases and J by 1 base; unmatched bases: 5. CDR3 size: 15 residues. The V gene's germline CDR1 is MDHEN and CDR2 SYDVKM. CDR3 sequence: CASAEAGGNTGELFF. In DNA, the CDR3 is TGTGCCAGCGCCGAAGCGGGGGGGAACACCGGGGAGCTGTTTTTT.

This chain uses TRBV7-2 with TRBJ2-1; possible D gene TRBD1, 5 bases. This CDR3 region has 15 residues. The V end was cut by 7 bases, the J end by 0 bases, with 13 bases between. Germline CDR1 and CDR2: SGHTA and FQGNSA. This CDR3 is CASTEQAFSYNEQFF. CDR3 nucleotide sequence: TGTGCCAGCACTGAACAGGCCTTCTCCTACAATGAGCAGTTCTTC.